These T cell receptor beta chains were read from a single sample in a study of T cells in tuberculosis. The repertoire was sequenced with immunoSEQ multiplex PCR; TCRdb's copy has only in-frame clones and lacks some. The profile covers approximately 49,000 clones, with nearly 95% appearing a single time and 1.4% taken by the ten largest. The sample was PBMCs, taken at tuberculosis diagnosis. The receptors derive from an adult with tuberculosis. CDR3s include the opening cysteine and the closing phenylalanine or tryptophan. Each record gives: clone size, J gene, V gene, CDR3 protein. The listing skips clone size in some rows; elsewhere it reads once, few, many or a size class.

NA,TRBJ1-1,TRBV5-1,CASKDSRGKNTEAFF
NA,TRBJ1-4,TRBV9,CASSVVGGKLFF
NA,TRBJ2-7,TRBV27,CASSFTQGYSYEQYF
NA,TRBJ2-5,TRBV19,CASKAGETQYF
NA,TRBJ2-1,TRBV11-2,CASSLSEPSYNEQFF
NA,TRBJ2-3,TRBV5-6,CATRGTADTQYF
NA,TRBJ1-2,TRBV28,CASSGRDRANYGYTF
NA,TRBJ1-2,TRBV6-6,CASSFSRQGANYGYTF
NA,TRBJ2-2,TRBV11-2,CASSFWGRDSPNTGELFF
NA,TRBJ2-6,TRBV19,CASSPRDRGSSGANVLTF
NA,TRBJ2-7,TRBV10-3,CAISPQGDNEQYF
NA,TRBJ2-1,TRBV9,CASSVAPSRSGVNEQFF
NA,TRBJ1-1,TRBV7-9,CASSGQGNTEAFF
NA,TRBJ1-5,TRBV19,CASRPTGQDQPQHF
NA,TRBJ1-2,TRBV5-1,CASSLFGQDYGYTF
NA,TRBJ2-4,TRBV21-1,CASSKSTGDSLLAKNIQYF
NA,TRBJ1-1,TRBV28,CASSLLSGQGVGTEAFF
NA,TRBJ2-7,TRBV5-4,CASSLELAAYEQYF
NA,TRBJ2-7,TRBV14,CASSQVREGEQYF
NA,TRBJ2-2,TRBV5-6,CASRTFAGANTGELFF
NA,TRBJ1-3,TRBV6-1,CASSLQGYSGNTIYF
once,TRBJ1-2,TRBV4-1,CASSQEGSGWGYTF
NA,TRBJ2-7,TRBV7-8,CASSLGLWVSRGNEQYF
NA,TRBJ1-5,TRBV19,CASRVYGVGDQPQHF
NA,TRBJ2-7,TRBV27,CASRGRGSGTYEQYF
NA,TRBJ2-5,TRBV25-1,CASSESGRGETQYF
NA,TRBJ2-2,TRBV6-6,CASSYPAQRTGELFF
NA,TRBJ2-2,TRBV11-2,CASSLVPQAYTGELFF
NA,TRBJ1-1,TRBV28,CASSLFRLRGGNTEAFF
once,TRBJ2-7,TRBV2,CAITTGLGQGNEQYF
NA,TRBJ2-2,TRBV25-1,CASSDLSQGATGELFF
NA,TRBJ2-1,TRBV28,CASSLRTSGRAEQFF
once,TRBJ2-6,TRBV7-9,CASSPKGQGKTGANVLTF
NA,TRBJ1-6,TRBV30,CAWSVQGRSPLHF
once,TRBJ2-7,TRBV19,CASSILQGDEQYF
NA,TRBJ1-5,TRBV12-5,CASGYPRGEPHF
NA,TRBJ2-2,TRBV9,CASSVAGSGELFF
NA,TRBJ2-5,TRBV11-1,CASRGGAGETQYF
once,TRBJ1-1,TRBV27,CASSRYSGVGEYTEAFF
NA,TRBJ2-2,TRBV10-2,CASRLPSPTGKTGELFF
NA,TRBJ1-2,TRBV5-4,CASSFPGQGYRGYTF